The text below deals with one T cell receptor (beta chain). As yet, its antigen is unknown. Measured with immunoSEQ multiplex PCR; TCRdb has only the in-frame clones, and not every one. The repertoire holds about 20,000 clones, with over 75% as singletons. Unmatched junction bases numbered 4, after V lost 2 bases and J lost 3 bases. Looked up from germline, CDR1 is KGHSH and CDR2 is LQKENI. The CDR3 is 14 amino acids. This sample stems from a study of regulatory dendritic cells for organ transplantation. Study at large: Regulatory dendritic cells came from monocytes given vitamin D3 and IL-10.

Study-level findings and limits: Among resting subsets, memory CD8+ cells contained the most alloreactive clonotypes. Naive T cells showed high diversity, memory cells less, memory CD8+ least.

CFSE-labeled sorted T cells met regulatory or mature dendritic cells for around five days. CD4+ or CD8+ T cells were sorted as naive CD45RA+ or memory CD45RO+. The sequencing input was memory CD4+ T cells from blood cultured with regulatory dendritic cells. Subset given: CD45RO+ memory T cells. This TCR was recovered from a human donor in good health. The rearrangement links TRBV18 to TRBJ2-7; 7 nucleotides align to TRBD2. This CDR3 is CASSPGGSFYEQYF. Here the CDR3 DNA reads TGTGCCAGCTCACCAGGCGGGAGTTTCTACGAGCAGTACTTC.